This TCR beta chain was obtained from a study of molecular identifiers for immune sequencing clone quantification (dated by TCRdb to 2016 to 2018). As for the study more broadly: For a replicate experiment, RNA from approximately 20,000 or 100,000 naive CD8 T cells was divided into five aliquots, of which four were sequenced. This methods study benchmarked molecular-identifier clustering-based TCR repertoire sequencing (MIDCIRS) and TCR RNA copy counting, using CD8 T cells to do so.

Libraries of naive CD8 T cells were built from anywhere between about 20,000 and 1,000,000 sorted cells, with 10%, 30% or 50% of the purified RNA used. Naive CD8 T cells were FACS-sorted as CD8+CD4-CCR7+CD45RA+ on a BD FACSAria II into RLT Plus buffer. To test detection sensitivity, Jurkat RNA equivalent to approximately ten TCR copies was spiked into samples of about 17,000-1,100,000 naive CD8 T cells. Enrichment of CD8 T cells was performed with RosetteSep CD8+ T Cell Enrichment Cocktail and Ficoll-Paque, after which ACK red cell lysis was carried out. V and J are trimmed by 1 base and 1 base, and the gene matches miss 6 bases of the junction. Reading from cysteine to phenylalanine, the CDR3 counts 17 amino acids. Only CDR3 DNA is held: 51 bases, read in frame from base 1. The germline V gene specifies SGHTA as CDR1 and FQGTGA as CDR2. Ten or more counts support this clonotype. Its antigen is not yet known. Base qualities were left out, and no much larger clone turns up one base away.

The paper's findings and limits, for the study overall: Highly expanded clone sizes could be underestimated if identical TCR molecules share a barcode. Modeling estimated about three recovered TCR RNA copies per cell, compared with about 9.3 by digital PCR, which implies 30% to 35% capture efficiency. Spiked-in Jurkat TCR RNA equal to a single cell's worth was reported to be detectable even within one million naive CD8 T cells. In CMV-specific effector cells, over 99% of molecules were held by clones above 20 RNA copies, whereas under 1% of molecules were held by such clones in naive cells. Naive libraries contained spiked-in Jurkat TCR RNA (approximately 10 copies' worth), which is not part of the donor repertoire. When barcode sub-clustering was omitted, TCR diversity was inflated by chimeric consensus sequences, with chimeras reaching as high as 47%.

Library prep was done by PCR. Sequencing was performed on an Illumina HiSeq 4000. Bulk TCR libraries were generated as previously described, with the TCR primers listed in Table S5 used. Purification of total RNA was performed with the Qiagen AllPrep DNA/RNA kit. Reads from multiple sequencing runs of the same library were pooled before analysis. Under the source paper's analysis protocol: Only reads with exact TCR constant sequence were kept, trimmed to 150 nt, and grouped by their 12-nt molecular barcodes. Reads within each barcode group were sub-clustered using a 15% Levenshtein threshold, and quality-weighted consensus sequences were constructed for each RNA molecule. Non-functional sequences were filtered out, along with any lower-count sequence sitting one edit away from another sequence. Based on a fit of two negative binomial distributions, barcode sub-clusters having less than 20% of the maximum read count were discarded. Using fastp at Q25 and MiXCR, TCRdb reprocessed the public reads and kept productive beta chains. One record per CDR3 amino acid sequence lists the most common genes and DNA. None of the V and J calls come from the authors' own analysis; TCRdb made them. This sample is represented by about 320,000 distinct CDR3 sequences; about a fifth of them were singletons. 0.81% of the sample rests with the top ten.

The receptor was isolated from a human donor in good health. Some libraries in this study had Jurkat cell RNA spiked in. The sequenced sample consisted of naive CD8+ T cells from blood, with Jurkat cell RNA spiked in. Reading the label with the study, this specimen's cell subset or site is: FACS-sorted CD8+CD4-CCR7+CD45RA+ naive T cells. The chain joins TRBV7-3 to TRBJ2-3; the junction holds 9 bases that match TRBD2. The bases are TGTGCCAGCAGCTTAATGGTAGCGGGAGAGGGCACAGATACGCAGTATTTT. Translated, it gives CASSLMVAGEGTDTQYF.